The 21 T cell receptor beta chains below come from one sample, sequenced in a study of blood T cell repertoires in COVID-19. The protocol was immunoSEQ multiplex PCR, while the TCRdb copy is restricted to in-frame clones and leaves out a portion. This table holds around 160,000 clones, approximately 93% found once. The sample comprised peripheral blood. The origin of the receptors is a woman aged 55-75 years with COVID-19, enrolled during active disease.

The chain is built from TRBV4-2 and TRBJ1-5; maybe TRBD1 (6 bases). The CDR3 is 17 amino acids. V was pared by 1 base and J by 6 bases, with 19 bases between. CDR1 and CDR2 (germline): LGHNA, YNFKEQ. CDR3 sequence (DNA): TGTGCCAGCAGCCAAGCCCGGCAGGGGATCTTTGGTCAGCCCCAGCATTTT. This translates into CASSQARQGIFGQPQHF.

This chain uses TRBV5-6 with TRBJ2-3; 7 bases fit TRBD1. V was pared by 7 bases and J by 3 bases, with 11 bases of the junction left unmatched. Germline V gene lookup returns CDR1 SGHDT and CDR2 YYEEEE. The CDR3 length is 15 residues. The DNA for the CDR3 is TGTGCCAGCTTGCCCTTAGGGGGCAGGACAGATACGCAGTATTTT. Protein sequence: CASLPLGGRTDTQYF.

This chain uses TRBV3-1 (or the pseudogene TRBV3-2) with TRBJ1-1, with D tentatively TRBD1 (6 bases). The CDR3 is 15 amino acids. The V gene lost 4 bases and the J gene lost 2 bases, with 14 bases spanning the gap. CDR1 is LGHDT, CDR2 YNNKEL, per germline (reference sequence). In DNA form, the CDR3 reads TGTGCCAGCAGCCCGAGGGGGAGAATAAACACTGAAGCTTTCTTT. Amino acid sequence: CASSPRGRINTEAFF.

The rearrangement uses TRBV7-9 and TRBJ1-5, with D perhaps TRBD1 (6 bases). The V gene lost 0 bases and the J gene lost 7 bases, with 13 bases spanning the gap. This CDR3 contains 15 residues. Looked up from germline, CDR1 is SEHNR and CDR2 is FQNEAQ (reference sequence). Written as DNA, the CDR3 is TGTGCCAGCAGCTTAGCGACAGGCCCTACCCAGCCCCAGCATTTT. It codes for CASSLATGPTQPQHF.

The chain has TRBV28 and TRBJ2-7; possibly TRBD1 for D (6 bases). Germline V gives CDR1 MDHEN, CDR2 SYDVKM. Trimming removed 6 bases from V and 0 bases from J, with 9 bases in between. The CDR3 totals 13 residues. CDR3 residues: CASSTGSSYEQYF. In DNA form, the CDR3 reads TGTGCCAGCAGCACAGGGTCCTCCTACGAGCAGTACTTC.

CDR3 loop: CASSREGQGSTEAFF. The CDR3 DNA is TGTGCCAGCTCCCGAGAGGGACAGGGTAGCACTGAAGCTTTCTTT. The genes are TRBV18 and TRBJ1-1; 9 positions agree with TRBD1. The germline gives CDR1 KGHSH, CDR2 LQKENI. V gave up 6 bases and J gave up 4 bases; unmatched junction bases: 9. The CDR3 has 15 amino acids.

J is TRBJ2-1 and V is TRBV9, with TRBD1 as a possible D gene (6 bases). The V gene lost 0 bases and the J gene lost 5 bases, with 12 bases spanning the gap. Germline V gene sequence: CDR1 SGDLS, CDR2 YYNGEE. The CDR3 contains 15 residues. CDR3: CASSVEWDNNNEQFF. CDR3 nucleotide sequence: TGTGCCAGCAGCGTAGAGTGGGACAACAACAATGAGCAGTTCTTC.

The chain employs TRBV2 and TRBJ2-7; TRBD1 aligns across 8 bases. The germline V gene has CDR1 SNHLY and CDR2 FYNNEI. Trimming cost V 5 bases and J 4 bases; bases outside gene matches: 7. This CDR3 region has 14 residues. CDR3 region: CASSRGTGVYEQYF. The CDR3 DNA follows: TGTGCCAGCAGTCGGGGGACAGGTGTTTACGAGCAGTACTTC.

This chain uses TRBV9 with TRBJ2-2; tentative D call: TRBD1 (8 bases). V dropped 2 bases and J dropped 7 bases, with 15 bases sitting between them. This CDR3 has 15 residues. Germline assignment: CDR1 SGDLS and CDR2 YYNGEE. The chain's CDR3 is CASSVLTGGDGELFF. For the CDR3, the DNA is TGTGCCAGCAGCGTTCTCACAGGGGGGGACGGGGAGCTGTTTTTT.

V usage is TRBV7-2 and J usage is TRBJ1-2; TRBD1 aligns across 7 bases. Unmatched junction bases numbered 8, after V lost 7 bases and J lost 0 bases. Germline values: CDR1 SGHTA, CDR2 FQGNSA. CDR3 length: 15 residues. CDR3 coding DNA: TGTGCCAGCACCCGGGACAGCGCCCCTAACTATGGCTACACCTTC. It specifies CASTRDSAPNYGYTF.

This clone was detected once. The chain links TRBV9 to TRBJ1-1; weak D call: TRBD1 (6 bases). Per germline, CDR1 SGDLS and CDR2 YYNGEE. The V and J ends lost 2 bases and 0 bases respectively, with 14 bases between them. CDR3 length: 16 amino acids. The CDR3 region is CASSVDLGAMNTEAFF. The CDR3 region has the DNA TGTGCCAGCAGCGTGGACTTGGGGGCCATGAACACTGAAGCTTTCTTT.

This chain joins TRBV6-1 and TRBJ2-2; D is ambiguous. Germline values: CDR1 MNHNS, CDR2 SASEGT. The V end lost 4 bases, the J end lost 6 bases, and 21 bases lay between the germline ends. The CDR3 covers 17 residues. The CDR3 loop is CASSGLASTTLAGELFF. The CDR3 coding sequence is TGTGCCAGCAGTGGACTGGCCTCAACCACTCTCGCCGGGGAGCTGTTTTTT.

This chain uses TRBV14 with TRBJ1-2, with 7 bases lining up with TRBD1. The CDR3 is made up of 14 amino acids. Germline CDR1 is SGHDN and CDR2 is FVKESK. V lost 4 bases, J lost 5 bases, and 7 bases stayed unmatched. The CDR3 reads CASSRSGQAYGYTF. The CDR3 DNA is TGTGCCAGCAGCCGATCCGGACAGGCTTATGGCTACACCTTC.

The rearrangement uses TRBV5-1 and TRBJ2-5, with 8 positions matching TRBD2. Trimming took 2 bases from V and 5 from J; bases not matched to a gene: 11. The CDR3 has 16 residues. CDR1 is SGHRS, CDR2 YFSETQ, per germline. CDR3 in amino acids: CASSLRLGGGRETQYF. The CDR3 DNA reads as TGCGCCAGCAGCTTACGGCTCGGGGGGGGCCGGGAGACCCAGTACTTC.

The V and J genes are TRBV7-9 and TRBJ1-4; no reliable D call. The CDR3 is 14 residues long. The V gene's germline CDR1 is SEHNR and CDR2 FQNEAQ (reference sequence). Deletions cut 5 bases from V and 1 base from J, with 8 bases between. The CDR3: CASSPRVTNEKLFF. The CDR3 DNA sequence: TGTGCCAGCAGCCCGAGGGTAACTAATGAAAAACTGTTTTTT.

This chain connects TRBV7-2 to TRBJ2-7, with TRBD2 as a possible D gene (6 bases). The CDR3 covers 14 residues. Germline-derived CDR1 and CDR2 are SGHTA and FQGNSA. Trimming shortened V by 5 bases and J by 7 bases, and 18 bases separated the two germline ends. In nucleotides, the CDR3 is TGTGCCAGCAGCCCCCTTCCGGGAGCTGGGGAGCAGTACTTC. It encodes CASSPLPGAGEQYF.

A word on this clone: The sample has other DNA sequences that encode this CDR3 too. The V call is TRBV4-1, the J call TRBJ2-3, with 7 bases lining up with TRBD1. This CDR3 is built from 15 residues. V dropped 3 bases and J dropped 1; count of bases not matched to a gene: 4. Germline V lookup: CDR1 MGHRA, CDR2 YSYEKL. The CDR3 reads CASSHSGQGTDTQYF. CDR3 sequence (DNA): TGCGCCAGCAGCCATTCCGGACAGGGCACAGATACGCAGTATTTT.

V gene TRBV11-2 combines with J gene TRBJ1-1, with D possibly being TRBD1 (5 bases). Germline CDR1 SGHAT, CDR2 FQNNGV. CDR3 length equals 13 residues. Trimming shortened V by 1 base and J by 6 bases, and 9 bases separated the two germline ends. The CDR3 spells CASSLVRVAEAFF. The CDR3 DNA reads as TGTGCCAGCAGCTTAGTCAGGGTCGCTGAAGCTTTCTTT.

The chain joins TRBV18 to TRBJ2-7; D is uncertain. Germline lookup yields CDR1 KGHSH and CDR2 LQKENI. This CDR3 is built from 15 residues. The ends were cut back, 0 bases at V and 2 bases at J, with 11 bases in the middle. The CDR3 bases are TGTGCCAGCTCACCACCACTTGCAGGCACCTACGAGCAGTACTTC. This sequence encodes CASSPPLAGTYEQYF. The full variable domain, its missing parts supplied by reference TRBV18 and TRBJ2-7, is NAGVMQNPRHLVRRRGQEARLRCSPMKGHSHVYWYRQLPEEGLKFMVYLQKENIIDESGMPKERFSAEFPKEGPSILRIQQVVRGDSAAYFCASSPPLAGTYEQYFGPGTRLTVT.

The chain employs TRBV6-6 and TRBJ1-1; a possible D gene is TRBD1 (6 bases). Trimming shortened V by 7 bases and J by 12 bases, and 21 bases separated the two germline ends. The CDR3 sequence is 13 residues long. Germline CDR1 is MNHNY and CDR2 is SVGAGI (reference sequence). The CDR3 DNA reads TGTGCCAGCATCCAAGTTGGAGCAGGGGAAACTTTCTTT. Translating it yields CASIQVGAGETFF.

This chain uses TRBV4-3 with TRBJ1-3; perhaps TRBD1 as D (6 bases). Germline lookup yields CDR1 LGHNA and CDR2 YSLEER. CDR3 length equals 20 residues. Deletions cut 3 bases from V and 0 bases from J, with 24 bases between. This CDR3 reads CASSQTTWKGGTASGNTIYF. CDR3 bases: TGCGCCAGCAGCCAGACAACCTGGAAGGGGGGGACTGCCTCTGGAAACACCATATATTTT.